The rows below give T cell receptor beta chains drawn from one sample of a study of PD-1 blockade in classical Hodgkin lymphoma. Profiling relied on immunoSEQ multiplex PCR, and the TCRdb table lists in-frame clones only, not all of them. The data show tens of thousands of clones, around 80% seen once. Sequencing used peripheral blood mononuclear cells (PBMCs), obtained before the fourth cycle of nivolumab. The receptors were sampled from a human donor with classical Hodgkin lymphoma. Each CDR3 is given with its conserved first and last residue. A D gene is named only where the DNA matches it firmly. Clone size is shown for a subset of rows, as once, few, many or a class of expanded clone.

.	TRBV10-3	.	TRBJ1-2	TGTGCCATCAGTGGACTTGAAGAAGGCTATGGCTACACCTTC	CAISGLEEGYGYTF
.	TRBV9	.	TRBJ2-1	TGTGCCAGCAGCGTACAGGGGATGTACGCTGAGCAGTTCTTC	CASSVQGMYAEQFF
TRBD1	TRBV19	.	TRBJ1-2	TGTGCCAGTAGTTCCGACAGGGGCGGAATTCTTATAACCTATGGCTACACCTTC	CASSSDRGGILITYGYTF
.	TRBV6-6	.	TRBJ1-1	TGTGCCAGCAGAAGGGGACAGAACACTGAAGCTTTCTTT	CASRRGQNTEAFF
TRBD1	TRBV30	.	TRBJ1-4	TGTGCCTGGGGACAGGGGATCGTTTCTAATGAAAAACTGTTTTTT	CAWGQGIVSNEKLFF
.	TRBV2	.	TRBJ1-3	TGTGCCACGAAGGGGGACACCATATATTTT	CATKGDTIYF
.	TRBV5-1	.	TRBJ2-2	TGCGCCAGCAGCTTGGAGGGGACGAACACCGGGGAGCTGTTTTTT	CASSLEGTNTGELFF
TRBD1	TRBV27	.	TRBJ1-2	TGTGCCAGCGCCAGGGGGCTGGGGAACTATGGCTACACCTTC	CASARGLGNYGYTF
TRBD2	TRBV7-8	.	TRBJ2-5	TGTGCCAGCAGCTCTAGCGGGGTTGAGACCCAGTACTTC	CASSSSGVETQYF
.	TRBV6-1	.	TRBJ2-7	TGTGCCAGCGCCGGCCTCGACTCCTACGAGCAGTACTTC	CASAGLDSYEQYF
.	TRBV18	.	TRBJ2-5	TGTGCCAGCTCACCACCGACACTAGTGGAGACCCAGTACTTC	CASSPPTLVETQYF
.	TRBV19	.	TRBJ2-6	TGTGCCAGTAGTGAGGGAAGCTCTGGGGCCAACGTCCTGACTTTC	CASSEGSSGANVLTF
.	TRBV29-1	.	TRBJ1-1	TGCAGCGTCCCCGGCACCTTGAACACTGAAGCTTTCTTT	CSVPGTLNTEAFF
.	TRBV7-8	.	TRBJ1-1	TGTGCCAGCAGCTTAGTCTATTTGGGGGCTCTGAACACTGAAGCTTTCTTT	CASSLVYLGALNTEAFF
.	TRBV19	.	TRBJ2-7	TGTGCCAGTAGTATCTCGAAACAGAAAGTCTACGAGCAGTACTTC	CASSISKQKVYEQYF
.	TRBV6-5	.	TRBJ1-1	TGTGCCAGCCTCGGGACAATCAAAGCTTTCTTT	CASLGTIKAFF
.	TRBV6-5	.	TRBJ1-4	TGTGCCAGCAGTTCGGACGGATTGAGGGAAAAACTGTTTTTT	CASSSDGLREKLFF
TRBD1	TRBV4-3	.	TRBJ1-2	TGCGCCAGCAGCCACTCGACAGGGGCTAACTATGGCTACACCTTC	CASSHSTGANYGYTF
.	TRBV9	.	TRBJ1-4	TGTGCCAGCAGCGCCCGGGAAGAAAAACTGTTTTTT	CASSAREEKLFF
.	TRBV19	.	TRBJ2-7	TGTGCCAGTAGTACCACAGGGGACTCCCCGCCCTACGAGCAGTACTTC	CASSTTGDSPPYEQYF
.	TRBV6-6	.	TRBJ1-5	TGTGCCAGCAGTTACGGGGAAGGTCAGCCCCAGCATTTT	CASSYGEGQPQHF
.	TRBV7-9	few	TRBJ2-3	TGTGCCAGCAGCCCCCTGGGAGATACGCAGTATTTT	CASSPLGDTQYF
.	TRBV10-3	.	TRBJ1-3	TGTGCCATCAGTGTGGGGGCTGCCTCTGGAAACACCATATATTTT	CAISVGAASGNTIYF
.	TRBV21-1	.	TRBJ1-4	TGTGCCAGCAGCAAAGGGGACTTTGCAACTAATGAAAAACTGTTTTTT	CASSKGDFATNEKLFF
.	TRBV6-6	once	TRBJ1-2	TGTGCCAGCAGTTCTGGAATTTTTGGGGGCTACACCTTC	CASSSGIFGGYTF
.	TRBV7-2	.	TRBJ2-5	TGTGCCAGCAGCTTAGGACTGTCCTGGGCTGAGACCCAGTACTTC	CASSLGLSWAETQYF
.	TRBV13	.	TRBJ2-5	TGTGCCAGCAGTCCTAGAACCCGAGCCAGCCAAGAGACCCAGTACTTC	CASSPRTRASQETQYF
TRBD1	TRBV27	.	TRBJ1-2	TGTGCCAGCAGTCAGGACAGGGTAGGGGGGACGTATGGCTACACCTTC	CASSQDRVGGTYGYTF
TRBD1	TRBV2	.	TRBJ1-1	TGTGCCAGCAGGACAGGGGTGAACACTGAAGCTTTCTTT	CASRTGVNTEAFF
TRBD1	TRBV30	.	TRBJ1-3	TGTGCCCGATCCCGGGCAGGGGGCCCCTCTGGAAACACCATATATTTT	CARSRAGGPSGNTIYF
.	TRBV10-3	.	TRBJ1-2	TGTGCCATCACGGCAGGGAGTGGCTACACCTTC	CAITAGSGYTF
.	TRBV7-9	.	TRBJ2-2	TGTGCCAGCAGCTTTGGGTCTTTGAACACCGGGGAGCTGTTTTTT	CASSFGSLNTGELFF
.	TRBV27	.	TRBJ1-5	TGTGCCAGCAGGGGGGTCGGACAGCCCCAGCATTTT	CASRGVGQPQHF
.	TRBV9	.	TRBJ1-2	TGTGCCAGCAGCGTAACAGGGAACTATGGCTACACCTTC	CASSVTGNYGYTF
.	TRBV7-9	few	TRBJ1-1	TGTGCCAGCAGCTTAGAGGTCAACACTGAAGCTTTCTTT	CASSLEVNTEAFF
TRBD1	TRBV19	.	TRBJ1-5	TGTGCCAGTAGTCGGGACAGCAATCTCAATCAGCCCCAGCATTTT	CASSRDSNLNQPQHF
.	TRBV4-3	.	TRBJ2-5	TGCGCCAGCAGCCAAGGTGTGGGTGGTCAAGAGACCCAGTACTTC	CASSQGVGGQETQYF
TRBD1	TRBV5-1	.	TRBJ1-2	TGCGCCAGCAGCTTTATGATCCAGGGGGCTAATGGCTACACCTTC	CASSFMIQGANGYTF
TRBD2	TRBV7-9	.	TRBJ2-5	TGTGCCAGCAGCTTCACTAGCGGCCAAGAGACCCAGTACTTC	CASSFTSGQETQYF
.	TRBV5-6	.	TRBJ1-1	TGTGCCAGCAGTTTGGGGGTATCCGAAGCTTTCTTT	CASSLGVSEAFF
.	TRBV9	.	TRBJ2-1	TGTGCCAGCGCCCCGCCCGGGGGGCGAGGATACAATGAGCAGTTCTTC	CASAPPGGRGYNEQFF
TRBD1	TRBV11-2	.	TRBJ1-4	TGTGCCAGCAGCTTTGTGCAGGGGGCGAACGAAAAACTGTTTTTT	CASSFVQGANEKLFF
.	TRBV14	few	TRBJ2-4	TGTGCCAGCAGCCAAGAACGGGGGGCGGACATTCAGTACTTC	CASSQERGADIQYF
TRBD2	TRBV29-1	.	TRBJ2-1	TGCAGCGTTGTGGGATTTGGGCGGGGGAGCTACAATGAGCAGTTCTTC	CSVVGFGRGSYNEQFF
.	TRBV5-1	few	TRBJ2-2	TGCGCCAGCAGCCCGGCACAGGGAACCGGGGAGCTGTTTTTT	CASSPAQGTGELFF